This TCR beta chain derives from a study of breast tumors, draining lymph nodes, adjacent tissues. Overall study findings and caveats: Tumor repertoires ranked between lymph nodes and nontumor tissue in diversity, with V and J gene preferences. That most tumor T cells come from lymph nodes remained unproven. The data were judged consistent with most tumor T cells coming from lymph node and expanding in tumor.

In TCRdb, the multiplex PCR reads were re-called with MiXCR into one record per CDR3 protein. The profile covers around 19,000 distinct CDR3 sequences, with 25% to 35% appearing a single time and approximately 10% taken by the ten largest. A word on this clonotype: Its antigen is still unknown.

The CDR3 length is 12 residues. The V and J ends lost 3 bases and 10 bases respectively, with 11 bases between them. The germline V gene encodes CDR1 MDHEN and CDR2 SYDVKM. Material: breast tumor tissue. The TCR sequence derives from a female donor with breast cancer. Some clones in this sample may be carry-over from other donors' samples. This rearrangement joins TRBV28 to TRBJ2-3, with D possibly being TRBD2 (5 bases). In DNA, the CDR3 is TGTGCCAGCAGTTTTCGGGGAAATGCGCAGTATTTT. Translated, it gives CASSFRGNAQYF.